This T cell receptor (beta chain) was sequenced in a study of T cell responses to AZD1222 COVID-19 vaccine. Study-wide points: Unmutated regions of variants are reportedly targeted by nearly half of spike-specific TCRs.

Produced via immunoSEQ multiplex PCR; TCRdb's table is partial and in-frame only. The table lists some 130,000 clones, approximately 90% of them singletons. The ends were cut back, 6 bases at V and 0 bases at J, with 12 bases in the middle. The germline CDR1 and CDR2 sequences are KGHSH and LQKENI. The CDR3 runs to 15 residues. For this clone: What it recognizes is unknown.

The sequence came from an adult in good health. The sequencing used peripheral blood, collected on day 0 of AZD1222 vaccination. This rearrangement joins TRBV18 to TRBJ2-1, with D perhaps assigned TRBD1 or TRBD2 (5 bases each). The CDR3 protein is CASSQGVGSYNEQFF. DNA for the CDR3: TGTGCCAGCTCTCAGGGAGTGGGCTCCTACAATGAGCAGTTCTTC.